This TCR beta chain was identified during a study of CD8 T cells in ankylosing spondylitis. General study points: Clones linked to the disease showed a CD8+ phenotype. They occurred at relatively low frequencies in peripheral blood. Some of these motif variants have turned up before, in reports on reactive arthritis synovial fluid and blood. A TCR beta motif of about eight highly homologous variants appeared characteristic of ankylosing spondylitis blood. Reports say disease-linked clones showed up significantly more in matched ankylosing spondylitis synovial fluid.

Construction of TCR beta libraries was performed using quantitative 5'-RACE with molecular barcodes. TCRdb re-called the 5' RACE reads with MiXCR, one entry per CDR3 protein. The table includes 350,000 to 450,000 distinct CDR3 sequences, roughly 25% detected once. This clonotype was observed a handful of times. Antigen unknown. Deletions cut 5 bases from V and 1 base from J, with 14 bases between. The CDR3 extends over 16 amino acids. This sequence was found in a male donor with ankylosing spondylitis. The chain uses TRBV12-3 or TRBV12-4 and TRBJ2-2; weak D call: TRBD2 (6 bases). Sample: blood, either unsorted or a sorted T cell fraction (not recorded which). CDR3 coding DNA: TGTGCCAGCAGTCCCCGGGACGGGAGGAACACCGGGGAGCTGTTTTTT. Encoded protein: CASSPRDGRNTGELFF.